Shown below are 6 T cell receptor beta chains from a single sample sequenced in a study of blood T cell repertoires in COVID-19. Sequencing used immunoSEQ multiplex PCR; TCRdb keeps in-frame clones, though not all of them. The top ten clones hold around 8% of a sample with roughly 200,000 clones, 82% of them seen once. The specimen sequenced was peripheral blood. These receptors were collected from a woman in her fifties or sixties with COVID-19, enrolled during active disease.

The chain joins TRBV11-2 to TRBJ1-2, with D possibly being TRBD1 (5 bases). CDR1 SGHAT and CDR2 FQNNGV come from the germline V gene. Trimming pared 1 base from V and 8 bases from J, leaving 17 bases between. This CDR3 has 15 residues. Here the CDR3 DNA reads TGTGCCAGCAGCTTAGGGCCAGCAGGGAAAAGGGGCTACACCTTC. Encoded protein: CASSLGPAGKRGYTF.

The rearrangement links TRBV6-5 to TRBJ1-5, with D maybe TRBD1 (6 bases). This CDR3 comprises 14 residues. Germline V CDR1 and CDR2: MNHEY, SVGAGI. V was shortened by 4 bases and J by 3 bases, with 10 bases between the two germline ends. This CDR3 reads CASSFNRVNQPQHF. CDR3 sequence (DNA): TGTGCCAGCAGTTTTAACAGGGTCAATCAGCCCCAGCATTTT.

The CDR3 DNA follows: TGTGCCAGCAGGGGACTAGGGGGCATTCAGTACTTC. Amino acids: CASRGLGGIQYF. The chain has TRBV28 and TRBJ2-4; 8 bases line up with TRBD2. The CDR3 is made up of 12 amino acids. Germline V gene lookup returns CDR1 MDHEN and CDR2 SYDVKM. J was trimmed by 9 bases and V by 6 bases; bases with no gene match: 4.

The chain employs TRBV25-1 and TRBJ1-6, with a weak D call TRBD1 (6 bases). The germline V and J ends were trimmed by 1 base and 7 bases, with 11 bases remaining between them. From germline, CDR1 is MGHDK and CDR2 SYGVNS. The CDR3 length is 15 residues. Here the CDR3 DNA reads TGTGCCAGCAGTGAATTCCAGGGGAAGAATTCACCCCTCCACTTT. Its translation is CASSEFQGKNSPLHF.

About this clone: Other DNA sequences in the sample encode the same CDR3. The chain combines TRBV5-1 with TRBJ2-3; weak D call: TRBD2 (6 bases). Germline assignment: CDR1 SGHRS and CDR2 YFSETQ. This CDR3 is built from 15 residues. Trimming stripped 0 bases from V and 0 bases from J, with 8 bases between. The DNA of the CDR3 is TGCGCCAGCAGCTTGGGTAGCGGAAGCACAGATACGCAGTATTTT. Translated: CASSLGSGSTDTQYF.

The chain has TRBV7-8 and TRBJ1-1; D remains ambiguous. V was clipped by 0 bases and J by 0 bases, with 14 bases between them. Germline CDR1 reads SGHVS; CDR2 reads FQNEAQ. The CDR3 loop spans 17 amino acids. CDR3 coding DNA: TGTGCCAGCAGCTTAGCGTTAGGTACTACTTTGAACACTGAAGCTTTCTTT. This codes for CASSLALGTTLNTEAFF.